This is a list of T cell receptor beta chains from one sample in a study of shared clonotypes between healthy human individuals. TCRdb's table, derived via immunoSEQ multiplex PCR, lists solely in-frame clones and lacks some. In the table there are 2,100,000 or so clones, under 97% of which are singletons. Sequences were obtained from naive CD4+ T cells sorted from blood. These receptors were collected from a man aged 18 to 30 in good health. Each CDR3 is given with its conserved first and last residue. A D gene is named only where the DNA matches it firmly. Clone size is stated in some rows and not others, as once, few, many or a class when expanded.

clone_size | j_call | d_call | v_call | cdr3_length | cdr3_aa | cdr3_nt
NA | TRBJ1-1 | TRBD1 | TRBV2 | 12 | CASSATGTEAFF | TGTGCCAGCAGTGCGACAGGGACTGAAGCTTTCTTT
NA | TRBJ1-5 | NA | TRBV5-1 | 15 | CASSLESGGYQPQHF | TGCGCCAGCAGCTTGGAATCCGGGGGGTATCAGCCCCAGCATTTT
NA | TRBJ2-5 | NA | TRBV6-1 | 13 | CASRAPGRETQYF | TGTGCCAGCAGGGCTCCAGGGCGAGAGACCCAGTACTTC
NA | TRBJ2-5 | NA | TRBV7-9 | 14 | CASSTQRGGETQYF | TGTGCCAGCAGCACCCAACGGGGAGGAGAGACCCAGTACTTC
NA | TRBJ2-1 | NA | TRBV10-1 | 14 | CASSEIRGFGEQFF | TGCGCCAGCAGTGAGATCAGGGGATTTGGTGAGCAGTTCTTC
NA | TRBJ2-1 | NA | TRBV28 | 16 | CASTIGGVRSYNEQFF | TGTGCCAGCACTATTGGAGGGGTCCGCTCCTACAATGAGCAGTTCTTC
NA | TRBJ2-2 | TRBD1 | TRBV19 | 15 | CASKLGTGNTGELFF | TGTGCCAGTAAATTAGGGACAGGCAACACCGGGGAGCTGTTTTTT
NA | TRBJ2-7 | TRBD2 | TRBV7-2 | 16 | CASSRLGAGDAYEQYF | TGTGCCAGCAGTCGCCTCGGTGCGGGGGATGCCTACGAGCAGTACTTC
NA | TRBJ1-3 | TRBD1 | TRBV4-1 | 16 | CASSQAQGVSGNTIYF | TGCGCCAGCAGCCAGGCCCAGGGGGTCTCTGGAAACACCATATATTTT
NA | TRBJ1-3 | TRBD1 | TRBV7-9 | 16 | CASSRKGAVAGNTIYF | TGTGCCAGCAGCCGAAAGGGGGCGGTGGCCGGAAACACCATATATTTT
NA | TRBJ2-3 | NA | TRBV15 | 16 | CATQSVGARRGDTQYF | TGTGCCACCCAGTCGGTCGGGGCAAGAAGGGGAGATACGCAGTATTTT
NA | TRBJ2-7 | NA | TRBV9 | 15 | CASSVDLASSYEQYF | TGTGCCAGCAGCGTAGATCTAGCGAGCTCCTACGAGCAGTACTTC
NA | TRBJ2-1 | NA | TRBV2 | 13 | CASRLEGINEQFF | TGTGCCAGCCGTCTGGAGGGGATTAATGAGCAGTTCTTC
NA | TRBJ1-2 | NA | TRBV30 | 12 | CAWSSSNYGYTF | TGTGCCTGGAGTTCGTCTAACTATGGCTACACCTTC
NA | TRBJ2-2 | NA | TRBV10-1 | 14 | CASSGQINTGELFF | TGCGCCAGCAGTGGACAGATTAACACCGGGGAGCTGTTTTTT
NA | TRBJ1-2 | NA | TRBV5-6 | 13 | CASSLNAAGGYTF | TGTGCCAGCAGCTTGAACGCCGCAGGCGGCTACACCTTC
NA | TRBJ1-5 | TRBD1 | TRBV7-2 | 15 | CASSRRQGATQPQHF | TGTGCCAGCAGCCGCCGACAGGGGGCGACTCAGCCCCAGCATTTT
NA | TRBJ1-1 | TRBD1 | TRBV6-1 | 15 | CASSSRTGGNTEAFF | TGTGCCAGCAGTTCCCGGACAGGGGGCAACACTGAAGCTTTCTTT
NA | TRBJ2-7 | NA | TRBV5-1 | 14 | CASGAGGSSYEQYF | TGCGCCAGCGGGGCTGGGGGTTCGTCCTACGAGCAGTACTTC
NA | TRBJ2-3 | NA | TRBV7-9 | 15 | CASSLDGEGRDTQYF | TGTGCCAGCAGCTTAGATGGAGAGGGGCGAGATACGCAGTATTTT
NA | TRBJ1-1 | NA | TRBV5-1 | 15 | CASSSDPSGTTEAFF | TGCGCCAGCAGCTCTGACCCCTCGGGAACCACTGAAGCTTTCTTT
NA | TRBJ1-1 | NA | TRBV18 | 13 | CASSPDSNTEAFF | TGTGCCAGCTCACCTGATAGCAACACTGAAGCTTTCTTT
NA | TRBJ2-7 | TRBD1 | TRBV30 | 14 | CAWSVLGQGVEQYF | TGTGCCTGGAGTGTACTGGGACAGGGGGTCGAGCAGTACTTC
NA | TRBJ2-1 | NA | TRBV27 | 16 | CASKEGVTLSYNEQFF | TGTGCCAGCAAAGAGGGGGTAACCCTTTCCTACAATGAGCAGTTCTTC
NA | TRBJ2-5 | TRBD1 | TRBV25-1 | 14 | CASSAYDRGETQYF | TGTGCCAGCAGTGCCTATGACAGGGGAGAGACCCAGTACTTC
NA | TRBJ2-7 | NA | TRBV4-3 | 16 | CASSLENGPTTYEQYF | TGCGCCAGCAGCCTAGAAAATGGGCCTACAACCTACGAGCAGTACTTC
NA | TRBJ2-7 | NA | TRBV5-4 | 13 | CASSYLSSYEQYF | TGTGCCAGCAGCTATCTGAGCTCCTACGAGCAGTACTTC
once | TRBJ2-7 | NA | TRBV28 | 17 | CASSSAGPPYVASEQYF | TGTGCCAGCAGTTCGGCAGGGCCGCCTTACGTAGCATCGGAGCAGTACTTC
NA | TRBJ2-2 | TRBD2 | TRBV5-1 | 18 | CASSLPGTSGTLTGELFF | TGCGCCAGCAGCCTTCCCGGGACTAGCGGGACCCTCACCGGGGAGCTGTTTTTT
NA | TRBJ2-5 | NA | TRBV18 | 12 | CASSRRDETQYF | TGTGCCAGCTCCCGGAGGGATGAGACCCAGTACTTC
NA | TRBJ1-1 | TRBD1 | TRBV9 | 14 | CASSDRGRLTEAFF | TGTGCCAGCAGCGACAGGGGGCGGCTGACTGAAGCTTTCTTT